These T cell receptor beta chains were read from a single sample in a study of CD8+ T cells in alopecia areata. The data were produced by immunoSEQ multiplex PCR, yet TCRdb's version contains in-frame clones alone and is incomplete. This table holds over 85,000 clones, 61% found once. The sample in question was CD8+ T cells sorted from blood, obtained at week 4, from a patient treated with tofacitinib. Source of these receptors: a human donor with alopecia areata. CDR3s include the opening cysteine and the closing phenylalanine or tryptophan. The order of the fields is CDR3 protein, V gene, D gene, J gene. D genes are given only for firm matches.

cdr3_aa: CASSRLESYNEQFF; v_call: TRBV27; d_call: NA; j_call: TRBJ2-1
cdr3_aa: CASSFTTGWGETQYF; v_call: TRBV7-2; d_call: NA; j_call: TRBJ2-5
cdr3_aa: CASSEGESGEQYF; v_call: TRBV4-3; d_call: NA; j_call: TRBJ2-7
cdr3_aa: CAWGSQGNQPQHF; v_call: TRBV30; d_call: NA; j_call: TRBJ1-5
cdr3_aa: CASSPAAVNEQFF; v_call: TRBV5-6; d_call: NA; j_call: TRBJ2-1
cdr3_aa: CASSYAPGAEQYF; v_call: TRBV6-5; d_call: NA; j_call: TRBJ2-7
cdr3_aa: CASSTSSYEQYF; v_call: TRBV11-1; d_call: NA; j_call: TRBJ2-7
cdr3_aa: CASSHRGNTGELFF; v_call: TRBV4-1; d_call: NA; j_call: TRBJ2-2
cdr3_aa: CASSLLQRPYGYTF; v_call: TRBV5-6; d_call: NA; j_call: TRBJ1-2
cdr3_aa: CASGDGGAEQYF; v_call: TRBV19; d_call: NA; j_call: TRBJ2-7
cdr3_aa: CSVEDSVPGTKGYTF; v_call: TRBV29-1; d_call: NA; j_call: TRBJ1-2
cdr3_aa: CASSVEKGGVNGYTF; v_call: TRBV9; d_call: NA; j_call: TRBJ1-2
cdr3_aa: CASSGGQLFYEQYF; v_call: TRBV6-5; d_call: TRBD1; j_call: TRBJ2-7
cdr3_aa: CASSYSNNNEQFF; v_call: TRBV6-5; d_call: NA; j_call: TRBJ2-1
cdr3_aa: CATSDLMGDQETQYF; v_call: TRBV27; d_call: NA; j_call: TRBJ2-5
cdr3_aa: CAISESGRSHEQYF; v_call: TRBV10-3; d_call: NA; j_call: TRBJ2-7
cdr3_aa: CASSPPGSGFSYEQYF; v_call: TRBV27; d_call: NA; j_call: TRBJ2-7
cdr3_aa: CASSQEGDQPQHF; v_call: TRBV7-6; d_call: NA; j_call: TRBJ1-5
cdr3_aa: CASSEPVGEQYF; v_call: TRBV28; d_call: NA; j_call: NA
cdr3_aa: CASSFRESNQPQHF; v_call: TRBV27; d_call: NA; j_call: TRBJ1-5
cdr3_aa: CASSTTGGELFF; v_call: TRBV7-6; d_call: NA; j_call: TRBJ2-2
cdr3_aa: CSAPTGDGYTF; v_call: TRBV29-1; d_call: TRBD1; j_call: TRBJ1-2
cdr3_aa: CASSSADREGEKLFF; v_call: TRBV13; d_call: TRBD1; j_call: TRBJ1-4
cdr3_aa: CASSPPGTNSYEQYF; v_call: TRBV7-9; d_call: NA; j_call: TRBJ2-7
cdr3_aa: CAISEPRSSGYPEAFF; v_call: TRBV10-3; d_call: NA; j_call: TRBJ1-1
cdr3_aa: CASSYDREADTQYF; v_call: TRBV5-1; d_call: NA; j_call: TRBJ2-3
cdr3_aa: CASSDTSGGEDEQYF; v_call: TRBV5-4; d_call: TRBD2; j_call: TRBJ2-7
cdr3_aa: CASSFTGTGFKKLFF; v_call: TRBV5-4; d_call: TRBD1; j_call: TRBJ1-4
cdr3_aa: CAWSVQGYGYTF; v_call: TRBV30; d_call: TRBD1; j_call: TRBJ1-2
cdr3_aa: CASSLGSTNEKLFF; v_call: TRBV7-6; d_call: NA; j_call: TRBJ1-4
cdr3_aa: CSVERAREAHNEQFF; v_call: TRBV29-1; d_call: NA; j_call: TRBJ2-1
cdr3_aa: CSVEDEAGGSYEQYF; v_call: TRBV29-1; d_call: NA; j_call: TRBJ2-7
cdr3_aa: CSVHIYNEQFF; v_call: TRBV29-1; d_call: NA; j_call: TRBJ2-1
cdr3_aa: CSVVFQGTTGELFF; v_call: TRBV29-1; d_call: NA; j_call: TRBJ2-2
cdr3_aa: CASSLLTSSTDTQYF; v_call: TRBV5-1; d_call: NA; j_call: TRBJ2-3
cdr3_aa: CASSLDWMDGSYEQYF; v_call: TRBV5-4; d_call: NA; j_call: TRBJ2-7
cdr3_aa: CASSLRSGQGTDEQYF; v_call: TRBV5-1; d_call: TRBD1; j_call: TRBJ2-7
cdr3_aa: CASSQDLYTEAFF; v_call: TRBV4-3; d_call: NA; j_call: TRBJ1-1
cdr3_aa: CAWMVGTTDTQYF; v_call: TRBV30; d_call: NA; j_call: TRBJ2-3
cdr3_aa: CSVGEWLAPTDTQYF; v_call: TRBV29-1; d_call: NA; j_call: TRBJ2-3
cdr3_aa: CASSAQNRENTEAFF; v_call: TRBV19; d_call: NA; j_call: TRBJ1-1
cdr3_aa: CASSVGRGNTDTQYF; v_call: TRBV9; d_call: TRBD1; j_call: TRBJ2-3
cdr3_aa: CASSFGTGAQETQYF; v_call: TRBV7-8; d_call: TRBD1; j_call: TRBJ2-5
cdr3_aa: CASSVSSYEQYF; v_call: TRBV7-9; d_call: NA; j_call: TRBJ2-7
cdr3_aa: CASRQGNSPLHF; v_call: TRBV2; d_call: TRBD1; j_call: TRBJ1-6
cdr3_aa: CASSDSTGGPDTQYF; v_call: TRBV6-4; d_call: TRBD1; j_call: TRBJ2-3
cdr3_aa: CATAQGWHGYTF; v_call: TRBV15; d_call: TRBD1; j_call: TRBJ1-2
cdr3_aa: CASSTQGGDRGNEQFF; v_call: TRBV7-9; d_call: TRBD1; j_call: TRBJ2-1
cdr3_aa: CASSYVSQDNEQFF; v_call: TRBV6-5; d_call: NA; j_call: TRBJ2-1
cdr3_aa: CASSLPSETQYF; v_call: TRBV7-6; d_call: NA; j_call: TRBJ2-5
cdr3_aa: CASSQVMTGGSRTQYF; v_call: TRBV14; d_call: TRBD2; j_call: TRBJ2-3
cdr3_aa: CASSLLGISYEQYF; v_call: TRBV27; d_call: NA; j_call: TRBJ2-7
cdr3_aa: CASTLTGGGKTQYF; v_call: TRBV27; d_call: TRBD1; j_call: TRBJ2-5
cdr3_aa: CASSGYGTGANVLTF; v_call: TRBV27; d_call: NA; j_call: TRBJ2-6
cdr3_aa: CASSPGAADTQYF; v_call: TRBV27; d_call: NA; j_call: TRBJ2-3